This entry concerns a single T cell receptor beta chain. TCRdb fed the RT-PCR reads into MiXCR, producing one record per CDR3 protein. The data contain 650,000 to 850,000 distinct CDR3 sequences, more than 11% of them singletons. The sample originates from a study of response to subunit inactivated influenza vaccine. Trimming removed 1 base at V and 4 bases at J, with 3 bases between. The CDR3 length is 12 residues. The germline V gene has CDR1 LNHNV and CDR2 YYDKDF (reference sequence). This material consisted of PBMCs from blood, taken 14 to 15 days before vaccination. The chain has TRBV15 and TRBJ2-3; no clear D gene. The receptor's source is a man aged 45-65 years who received an inactivated influenza vaccine. The DNA for the CDR3 is TGTGCCACCAGCAGAGGTGCAGATACGCAGTATTTT. Its protein is CATSRGADTQYF.